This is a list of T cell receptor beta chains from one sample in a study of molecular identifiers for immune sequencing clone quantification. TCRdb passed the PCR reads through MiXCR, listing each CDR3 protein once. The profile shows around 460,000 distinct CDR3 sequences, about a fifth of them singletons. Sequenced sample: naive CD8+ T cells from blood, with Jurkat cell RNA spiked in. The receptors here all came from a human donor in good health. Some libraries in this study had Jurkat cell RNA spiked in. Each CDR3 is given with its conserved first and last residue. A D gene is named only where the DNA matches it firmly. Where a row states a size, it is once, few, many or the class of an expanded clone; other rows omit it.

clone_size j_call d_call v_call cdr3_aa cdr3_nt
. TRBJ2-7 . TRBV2 CASSEGTSSYEQYF TGTGCCAGCAGTGAAGGGACATCTTCCTACGAGCAGTACTTC
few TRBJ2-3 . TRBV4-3 CASSQDLGPRAGTDTQYF TGCGCCAGCAGCCAAGATCTCGGGCCCCGGGCGGGCACAGATACGCAGTATTTT
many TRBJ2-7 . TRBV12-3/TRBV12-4 CASSLGPAPYEQYF TGTGCCAGCAGTTTAGGGCCAGCCCCCTACGAGCAGTACTTC
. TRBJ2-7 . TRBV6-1 CASSELKGKGSYEQYF TGTGCCAGCAGTGAATTGAAGGGGAAAGGGTCCTACGAGCAGTACTTC
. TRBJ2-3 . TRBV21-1 CASSKDTSGGAADMQYF TGTGCCAGCAGCAAAGATACTAGCGGGGGGGCCGCAGATATGCAGTATTTT
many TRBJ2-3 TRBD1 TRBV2 CASSAGGHSTDTQYF TGTGCCAGCAGTGCAGGGGGACATAGCACAGATACGCAGTATTTT
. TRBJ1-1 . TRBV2 CASKGSPGHTEAFF TGTGCCAGCAAGGGCAGTCCCGGGCACACTGAAGCTTTCTTT
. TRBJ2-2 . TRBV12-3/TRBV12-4 CASSLAPDSIGELFF TGTGCCAGCAGTTTAGCTCCGGACTCAATCGGGGAGCTGTTTTTT
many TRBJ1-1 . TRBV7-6 CASSSQLGLNTEAFF TGTGCCAGCAGCTCCCAACTGGGATTGAACACTGAAGCTTTCTTT
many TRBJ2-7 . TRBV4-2 CASSQDQGPYEQYF TGTGCCAGCAGCCAAGATCAGGGCCCCTACGAGCAGTACTTC
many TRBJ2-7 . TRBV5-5 CASSLPQTVYQSVYEQYF TGTGCCAGCAGCTTGCCCCAGACAGTTTATCAGTCCGTGTACGAGCAGTACTTC
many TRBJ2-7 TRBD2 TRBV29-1 CSARRLAGCYEQYF TGCAGCGCCCGCAGACTAGCGGGGTGCTACGAGCAGTACTTC
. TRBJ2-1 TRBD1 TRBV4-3 CASSQDPSTGSYNEQFF TGCGCCAGCAGCCAAGATCCCTCGACAGGGTCCTACAATGAGCAGTTCTTC
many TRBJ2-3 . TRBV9 CASSVVSSTDTQYF TGTGCCAGCAGCGTAGTGTCTAGCACAGATACGCAGTATTTT
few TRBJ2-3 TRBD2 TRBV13 CASSPLMVAGWRSDTQYF TGTGCCAGCAGCCCCCTCATGGTAGCGGGGTGGAGATCGGATACGCAGTATTTT
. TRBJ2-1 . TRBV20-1 CSAGDLTGYNEQFF TGCAGTGCTGGAGATCTAACAGGGTACAATGAGCAGTTCTTC
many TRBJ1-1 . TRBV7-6 CASSLAANSSPMNTEAFF TGTGCCAGCAGCTTAGCTGCTAACAGTTCCCCGATGAACACTGAAGCTTTCTTT
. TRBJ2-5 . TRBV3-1 CASSQGPPPQYF TGTGCCAGCAGCCAAGGGCCCCCACCTCAGTACTTC
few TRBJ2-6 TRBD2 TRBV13 CASSLGLAGSGANVLTF TGTGCCAGCAGCCTGGGACTAGCGGGCTCTGGGGCCAACGTCCTGACTTTC
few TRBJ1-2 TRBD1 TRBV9 CASRGTGVGYTF TGTGCCAGCAGAGGAACAGGGGTTGGCTACACCTTC
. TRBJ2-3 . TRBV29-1 CSVVGRGTDTRYF .
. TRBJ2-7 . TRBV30 CAWSVGASYEQYF TGTGCCTGGAGTGTGGGGGCCTCCTACGAGCAGTACTTC
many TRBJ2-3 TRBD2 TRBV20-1 CSARDFLSIVGGGSGTQYF TGCAGTGCTAGAGATTTTCTTAGTATCGTCGGCGGGGGGTCCGGTACGCAGTATTTT
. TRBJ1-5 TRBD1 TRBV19 CASSMGQFGQPQHF TGTGCCAGTAGTATGGGACAGTTCGGACAGCCCCAGCATTTT
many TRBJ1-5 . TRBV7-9 CASSSTSDINQPQHF TGTGCCAGCAGCTCGACCTCCGACATCAATCAGCCCCAGCATTTT
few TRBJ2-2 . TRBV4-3 CASSHAVNTGELFF TGCGCCAGCAGCCACGCAGTTAACACCGGGGAGCTGTTTTTT
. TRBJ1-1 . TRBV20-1 CSAGAGYATEAFF TGCAGTGCCGGCGCGGGGTATGCCACTGAAGCATTCTTT
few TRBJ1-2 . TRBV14 CASSPVLTGYTF TGTGCCAGCAGCCCGGTCCTCACGGGCTACACCTTC
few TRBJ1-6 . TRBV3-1 CASSQDAGTFNSPLHF TGTGCCAGCAGCCAAGACGCAGGCACTTTTAACTCACCCCTCCACTTT
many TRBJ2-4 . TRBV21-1 CASSKRGHLAKNIQYF TGTGCCAGCAGCAAACGCGGACACCTAGCCAAAAACATTCAGTACTTC
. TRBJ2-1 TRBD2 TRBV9 CASSVSTWREDGDEQFF TGTGCCAGCAGCGTTTCGACTTGGCGGGAGGACGGCGATGAGCAGTTCTTC
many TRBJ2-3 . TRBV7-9 CASRGGGTPDTQYF TGTGCCAGCAGAGGGGGGGGCACCCCAGATACGCAGTATTTT
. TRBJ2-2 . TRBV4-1 CASSHLAATNTGELFF TGCGCCAGCAGCCACCTTGCTGCGACGAACACCGGGGAGCTGTTTTTT
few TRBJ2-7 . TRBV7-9 CASSSPWGSYEQYF TGTGCCAGCAGCTCCCCTTGGGGGTCCTACGAGCAGTACTTC
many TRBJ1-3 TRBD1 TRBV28 CASSLLDRAGNTIYF TGTGCCAGCAGTTTGTTGGACAGGGCTGGAAACACCATATATTTT
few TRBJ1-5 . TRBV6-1 CASSEARSPRHGSDQPQHF TGTGCCAGCAGTGAAGCTCGCTCTCCTCGACACGGATCTGATCAGCCCCAGCATTTT
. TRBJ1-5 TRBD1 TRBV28 CASSNRGDYNQPQHF TGTGCCAGCAGCAACAGGGGGGACTACAATCAGCCCCAGCATTTT
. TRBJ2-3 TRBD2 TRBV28 CASRPLAGDEPDTQYF TGTGCCAGCAGGCCACTAGCGGGGGATGAACCAGATACGCAGTATTTT
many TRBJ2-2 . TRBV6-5 CASSFHTGELFF TGTGCCAGCAGTTTTCACACCGGGGAGCTGTTTTTT
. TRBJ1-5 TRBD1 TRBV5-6 CASTLGQSSNQPQHF TGTGCCAGCACCCTGGGACAGTCTAGCAATCAGCCCCAGCATTTT
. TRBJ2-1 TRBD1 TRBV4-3 CASSQDRGQGRAEQFF TGCGCCAGCAGCCAAGATCGGGGACAGGGTAGGGCTGAGCAGTTCTTC
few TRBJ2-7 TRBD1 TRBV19 CASRVPGQGLYEQYF TGTGCCAGTAGGGTACCGGGACAGGGCCTATACGAGCAGTACTTC
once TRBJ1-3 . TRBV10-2 CASSESTAVSGNTICF TGCGCCAGCAGTGAGTCGACGGCAGTCTCTGGAAACACCATATGTTTT
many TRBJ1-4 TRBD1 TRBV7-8 CASSPGTGFNEKLFF TGTGCCAGCAGCCCGGGGACAGGGTTTAACGAAAAACTGTTTTTT
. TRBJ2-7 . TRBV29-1 CSVEGSGSGYEQYF TGCAGCGTTGAAGGTTCAGGGTCTGGCTACGAGCAGTACTTC
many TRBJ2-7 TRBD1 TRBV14 CASSATGTGKYEQYF TGTGCCAGCAGCGCAACCGGGACAGGGAAGTACGAGCAGTACTTC
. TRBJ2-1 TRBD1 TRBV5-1 CASSLQDRGRDEQFF TGCGCCAGCAGCCTTCAAGACAGGGGGAGAGATGAGCAGTTCTTC
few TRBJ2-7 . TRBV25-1 CASSDWTASNEQYF TGTGCCAGCAGTGATTGGACAGCTTCCAACGAGCAGTACTTC
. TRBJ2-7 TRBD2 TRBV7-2 CASSTSGRADEQYF TGTGCCAGCAGCACTAGCGGGAGGGCTGACGAGCAGTACTTC
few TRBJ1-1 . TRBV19 CASSLHPGTSNTEAFF TGTGCCAGTAGTCTCCACCCCGGGACATCGAACACTGAAGCTTTCTTT
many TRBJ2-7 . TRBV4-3 CASSQGVAYEQYF TGCGCCAGCAGCCAAGGGGTAGCCTACGAGCAGTACTTC
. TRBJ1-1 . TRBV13 CASNFRDTEAFF TGTGCCAGCAACTTCAGGGACACTGAAGCTTTCTTT
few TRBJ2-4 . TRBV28 CASSLAASKSIQYF TGTGCCAGCAGTTTGGCAGCCTCTAAGAGCATTCAGTACTTC
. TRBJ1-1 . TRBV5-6 CASSFAGAVMNTKAFF TGTGCCAGCAGCTTTGCGGGGGCCGTGATGAACACTAAAGCTTTCTTT
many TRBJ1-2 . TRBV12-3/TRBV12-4 CASSFQANYGYTF TGTGCCAGCAGTTTTCAGGCAAACTATGGCTACACCTTC